Given below is one T cell receptor (beta chain) in context. CDR3 length: 17 amino acids. With V trimmed by 0 bases and J by 7 bases, 13 bases remained unmatched. Germline CDR1 and CDR2: SGHTA and FQGNSA. This entry is derived from a study of blood T cell repertoires in COVID-19. Method: immunoSEQ multiplex PCR; TCRdb's copy keeps in-frame clones and lacks some. The sample includes under 300,000 clones, 81% of them seen just once. This chain connects TRBV7-2 to TRBJ1-2, with TRBD1 matching over 8 bases. The TCR comes from a woman aged 60-75 years with active or convalescent COVID-19. The sequencing sample was made of peripheral blood. In nucleotides, the CDR3 is TGTGCCAGCAGCTTAGCGCCGGGACAGGTCTCGGCCAGTGGCTACACCTTC. Protein sequence: CASSLAPGQVSASGYTF.